This entry lists 3 T cell receptor beta chains sequenced from one sample in a study of OX40 agonist ivuxolimab in advanced cancers. Library preparation used the immunoSEQ multiplex PCR assay. TCRdb's version of the immuneACCESS table is confined to in-frame rearrangements and falls short of the full clone set. An unresolved V gene accounts for under half of the shortfall where checked; the remainder is of unknown origin. This sample lists about 82,000 clones; 75% to 95% were detected once. The ten largest account for 2% to 2.5% of the sample. The input for sequencing was CD4+ or CD8+ T cells sorted from blood, taken in a trial of the OX40 agonist ivuxolimab. These receptors all stem from an adult with an advanced solid tumor such as melanoma, head and neck, liver or kidney cancer.

The CDR3 protein is CASSLRTSLDTQYF. CDR3 in DNA: TGTGCCAGCAGTTTACGGACTAGCTTAGATACGCAGTATTTT. The chain recombines TRBV28 with TRBJ2-3; 8 positions agree with TRBD2. The CDR3 is 14 amino acids. Unmatched junction bases numbered 3, after V lost 2 bases and J lost 5 bases. CDR1 and CDR2 from the germline V gene are MDHEN and SYDVKM.

The chain recombines TRBV6-5 with TRBJ2-7, with D possibly being TRBD1 (5 bases). This CDR3 is 13 amino acids long. The germline gives CDR1 MNHEY, CDR2 SVGAGI. Trimming removed 5 bases at V and 0 bases at J, with 8 bases between. As DNA, the CDR3 is TGTGCCAGCAGTCAGACAGCCTCCTACGAGCAGTACTTC. It encodes CASSQTASYEQYF.

The J gene is TRBJ1-4, the V gene TRBV6-1, with 8 bases aligning to TRBD1. Germline CDR1 and CDR2: MNHNS and SASEGT. This CDR3 has 15 residues. V lost 6 bases and J lost 4; bases outside the gene matches: 7. The CDR3 region is CASSAGTGINEKLFF. For the CDR3, the DNA is TGTGCCAGCAGCGCCGGGACAGGCATTAATGAAAAACTGTTTTTT.